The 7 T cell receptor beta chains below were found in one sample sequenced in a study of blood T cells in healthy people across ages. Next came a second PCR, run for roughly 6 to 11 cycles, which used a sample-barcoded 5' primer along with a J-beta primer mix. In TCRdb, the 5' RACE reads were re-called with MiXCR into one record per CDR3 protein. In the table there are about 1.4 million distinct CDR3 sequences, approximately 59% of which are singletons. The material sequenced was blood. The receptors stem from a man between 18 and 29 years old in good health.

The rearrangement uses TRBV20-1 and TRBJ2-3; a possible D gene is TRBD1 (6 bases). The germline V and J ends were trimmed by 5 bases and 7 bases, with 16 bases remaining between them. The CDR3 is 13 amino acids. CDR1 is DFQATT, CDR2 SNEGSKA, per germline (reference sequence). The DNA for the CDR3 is TGCAGTGCTGGGAAACAGGGTTCTTATACGCAGTATTTT. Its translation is CSAGKQGSYTQYF.

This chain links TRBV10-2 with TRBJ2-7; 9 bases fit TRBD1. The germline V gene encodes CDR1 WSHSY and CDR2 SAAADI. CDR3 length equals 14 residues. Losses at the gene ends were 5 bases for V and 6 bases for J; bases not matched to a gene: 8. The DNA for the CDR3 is TGCGCCAGCAGTAGCCGGGACAGGGAAGTCGAGCAGTACTTC. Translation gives CASSSRDREVEQYF.

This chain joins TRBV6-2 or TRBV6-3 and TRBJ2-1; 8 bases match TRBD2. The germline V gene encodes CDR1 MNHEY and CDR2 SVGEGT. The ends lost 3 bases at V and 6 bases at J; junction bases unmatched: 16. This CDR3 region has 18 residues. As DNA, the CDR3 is TGTGCCAGCAGTTATAACCCCCCGCTGGGACTAGTTGGCAATGAGCAGTTCTTC. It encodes CASSYNPPLGLVGNEQFF.

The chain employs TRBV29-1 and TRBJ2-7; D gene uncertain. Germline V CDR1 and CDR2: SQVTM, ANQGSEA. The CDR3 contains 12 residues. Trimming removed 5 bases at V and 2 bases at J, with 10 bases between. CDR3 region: CSVRKGPYEQYF. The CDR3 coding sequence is TGCAGCGTTCGAAAGGGCCCCTACGAGCAGTACTTC.

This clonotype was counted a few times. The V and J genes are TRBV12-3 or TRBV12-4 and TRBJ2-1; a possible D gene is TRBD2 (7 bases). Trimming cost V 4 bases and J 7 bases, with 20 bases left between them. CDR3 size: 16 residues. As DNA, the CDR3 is TGTGCCAGCAGTTCGGGGCGAGGGGGGGGTGTAAATGAGCAGTTCTTC. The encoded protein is CASSSGRGGGVNEQFF.

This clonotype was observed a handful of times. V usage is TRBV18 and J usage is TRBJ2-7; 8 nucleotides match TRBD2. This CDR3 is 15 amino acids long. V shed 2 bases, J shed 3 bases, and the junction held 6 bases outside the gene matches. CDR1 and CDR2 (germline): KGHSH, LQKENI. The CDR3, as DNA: TGTGCCAGCTCACCAAACACCGGGACTAGCTACGAGCAGTACTTC. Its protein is CASSPNTGTSYEQYF.

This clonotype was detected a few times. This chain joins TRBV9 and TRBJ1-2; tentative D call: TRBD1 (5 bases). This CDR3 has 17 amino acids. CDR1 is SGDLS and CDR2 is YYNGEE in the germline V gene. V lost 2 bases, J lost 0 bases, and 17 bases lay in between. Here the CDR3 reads CASSVQDGAGTNYGYTF. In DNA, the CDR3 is TGTGCCAGCAGCGTGCAAGACGGGGCAGGGACTAACTATGGCTACACCTTC.